The 29 T cell receptor beta chains below all came from one sample that was sequenced in a study of patients and donors after allogeneic stem cell transplantation. From the RT-PCR reads, TCRdb called clonotypes with MiXCR, one entry per CDR3 protein. The sample shows about 200,000 distinct CDR3 sequences, less than 50% of them seen only once. The sequenced sample was blood, either unsorted or a sorted T cell fraction (not recorded which). Every receptor here comes from a human donor who was either an allogeneic HSCT recipient or a stem cell or donor lymphocyte infusion donor (not recorded which). It is not recorded whose cells these are; they may come from a transplant donor.

The V call is TRBV29-1, the J call TRBJ2-1, with D possibly being TRBD2 (6 bases). Between the trimmed V and J ends, which lost 6 bases and 4 bases, there was a span of 10 bases. This CDR3 is built from 12 residues. CDR1 SQVTM and CDR2 ANQGSEA come from the germline V gene. CDR3 bases: TGCAGCGTGGGACTGTTGTACAATGAGCAGTTCTTC. Protein product: CSVGLLYNEQFF.

There are a few counts of this clonotype. This chain connects TRBV10-2 to TRBJ2-4, with D possibly matching TRBD2 (5 bases). The germline V gene encodes CDR1 WSHSY and CDR2 SAAADI. The CDR3 runs 15 residues. Trimming cost V 4 bases and J 0 bases, with 10 bases left between them. CDR3 region: CASSARDRAKNIQYF. Here the CDR3 DNA reads TGCGCCAGCAGTGCACGGGATCGAGCCAAAAACATTCAGTACTTC.

The table lists this clonotype with a few counts. This chain links TRBV19 with TRBJ1-1, with a weak D call TRBD1 (5 bases). The germline V and J ends were trimmed by 6 bases and 3 bases, with 14 bases remaining between them. The CDR3 is 14 residues long. The germline V gene has CDR1 LNHDA and CDR2 SQIVND (reference sequence). CDR3 nucleotide sequence: TGTGCCAGTAGACGGACACATAGATACACTGAAGCTTTCTTT. Encoded protein: CASRRTHRYTEAFF. The complete variable domain, with remaining parts taken from reference TRBV19 and TRBJ1-1, reads DGGITQSPKYLFRKEGQNVTLSCEQNLNHDAMYWYRQDPGQGLRLIYYSQIVNDFQKGDIAEGYSVSREKKESFPLTVTSAQKNPTAFYLCASRRTHRYTEAFFGQGTRLTVV.

This chain connects TRBV7-3 to TRBJ1-1; no clear D gene. CDR1 is SGHTA and CDR2 is FQGTGA in the germline V gene. Trimming cost V 1 base and J 1 base, with 10 bases left between them. This CDR3 comprises 15 residues. Written as DNA, the CDR3 is TGTGCCAGCAGCTTAAATCGGGCTTCGAACACTGAAGCTTTCTTT. Amino acids: CASSLNRASNTEAFF.

The genes are TRBV6-5 and TRBJ1-2, with TRBD1 matching over 7 bases. Germline trimming cut 2 bases from V and 7 bases from J; bases unmatched to any gene: 7. This CDR3 has 14 residues. Germline values: CDR1 MNHEY, CDR2 SVGAGI. The chain's CDR3 is CASSYKGASRGYTF. CDR3 DNA sequence: TGTGCCAGCAGTTACAAGGGGGCAAGTCGTGGCTACACCTTC.

This chain uses TRBV28 with TRBJ1-5; 8 bases align to TRBD1. The V gene end was trimmed by 5 bases and the J gene end by 0 bases; junction bases not matched to a gene: 6. Germline lookup yields CDR1 MDHEN and CDR2 SYDVKM. The CDR3 totals 16 residues. The CDR3 nucleotides are TGTGCCAGCAGTCTACGGACAGGGTTTAGCAATCAGCCCCAGCATTTT. This codes for CASSLRTGFSNQPQHF.

The chain carries TRBV7-9 and TRBJ1-4; TRBD1 matches 7 bases. CDR1 is SEHNR, CDR2 FQNEAQ, per germline (reference sequence). J gave up 8 bases and V 4 bases, and 7 bases lay outside the gene matches. CDR3 length: 14 residues. The CDR3 DNA reads as TGTGCCAGCAGCTACGGGACAGTCCACGAAAAACTGTTTTTT. This gives the protein CASSYGTVHEKLFF.

V is TRBV10-3 and J is TRBJ1-4; 8 bases align to TRBD1. The trim removed 3 bases at V and 7 bases at J, leaving 7 bases unmatched. This CDR3 is 15 amino acids long. The germline V gene encodes CDR1 ENHRY and CDR2 SYGVKD. CDR3 in amino acids: CAISEGQGEAEKLFF. The CDR3 DNA reads as TGTGCCATCAGTGAAGGACAGGGAGAGGCTGAAAAACTGTTTTTT.

The chain couples TRBV20-1 to TRBJ1-2, with 9 bases that match TRBD1. The CDR3 consists of 16 residues. The V gene end was trimmed by 4 bases and the J gene end by 1 base; junction bases not matched to a gene: 10. The V gene's germline CDR1 is DFQATT and CDR2 SNEGSKA (reference sequence). The CDR3 sequence: CSAILGQGILNYGYTF. CDR3 nucleotides: TGCAGTGCTATCCTGGGACAGGGTATACTTAACTATGGCTACACCTTC.

The chain links TRBV10-3 to TRBJ1-3; D is perhaps TRBD1 (6 bases). V was clipped by 3 bases and J by 0 bases, with 12 bases between them. Per germline, CDR1 ENHRY and CDR2 SYGVKD. This CDR3 has 16 amino acids. DNA for the CDR3: TGTGCCATCAGTGATTCGACAGGAGCCTCTGGAAACACCATATATTTT. It encodes CAISDSTGASGNTIYF.

V is TRBV14 and J is TRBJ1-2, with D uncertain. The germline gives CDR1 SGHDN, CDR2 FVKESK. Trimming stripped 1 base from V and 6 bases from J, with 9 bases between. The CDR3 consists of 13 residues. The CDR3 DNA reads as TGTGCCAGCAGCCAAGCGGCGGGGAATGGCTACACCTTC. Amino acids: CASSQAAGNGYTF.

DNA of the CDR3: TGCAGTGTCAGGCGACAGGGCAATCAGCCCCAGCATTTT. Translated: CSVRRQGNQPQHF. The rearrangement links TRBV20-1 to TRBJ1-5; maybe TRBD1 (6 bases). Per the germline V gene, CDR1 is DFQATT and CDR2 is SNEGSKA (reference sequence). The V gene lost 7 bases and the J gene lost 2 bases, with 12 bases spanning the gap. This CDR3 contains 13 residues.

This clonotype was detected ten times or more. The V call is TRBV24-1, the J call TRBJ2-3; TRBD2 aligns across 12 bases. The CDR3 runs 16 residues. J gave up 2 bases and V 3 bases, and 2 bases lay outside the gene matches. Germline V gene sequence: CDR1 KGHDR, CDR2 SFDVKD. As DNA, the CDR3 is TGTGCCACCAGTGATGGACTAGCGGGGTTCACAGATACGCAGTATTTT. Translation: CATSDGLAGFTDTQYF.

CDR3 nucleotides: TGTGCCAGCAGGGGACCGGACTCCTATAATTCACCCCTCCACTTT. It encodes CASRGPDSYNSPLHF. J is TRBJ1-6 and V is TRBV6-5, with D maybe TRBD1 (5 bases). The V gene lost 6 bases and the J gene lost 0 bases, with 9 bases spanning the gap. This CDR3 is 15 amino acids long. The V gene's germline CDR1 is MNHEY and CDR2 SVGAGI.

V gene TRBV9 combines with J gene TRBJ2-1, with D tentatively TRBD1 or TRBD2 (6 bases each). Germline assignment: CDR1 SGDLS and CDR2 YYNGEE. V gave up 0 bases and J gave up 2 bases, with 12 bases separating them. The CDR3 is made up of 16 amino acids. Here the CDR3 reads CASSVARGAAYNEQFF. The DNA for the CDR3 is TGTGCCAGCAGCGTAGCTAGGGGGGCCGCCTACAATGAGCAGTTCTTC.

This clonotype has only a few counts. The genes are TRBV3-1 and TRBJ2-2; D unresolved. The V end was cut by 6 bases, the J end by 4 bases, with 6 bases between. The germline V gene has CDR1 LGHDT and CDR2 YNNKEL (reference sequence). This CDR3 spans 12 amino acids. Written as DNA, the CDR3 is TGTGCCAGCAGGAAGACCACCGGGGAGCTGTTTTTT. It codes for CASRKTTGELFF.

CDR3 amino acids: CASSPRLPRLTGELFF. Written as DNA, the CDR3 is TGTGCCAGCAGCCCGAGACTGCCCAGGCTCACCGGGGAGCTGTTTTTT. The rearrangement links TRBV4-2 to TRBJ2-2; no clear D. V was trimmed by 4 bases and J by 4 bases, leaving 16 bases between them. CDR3 length: 16 residues. CDR1 LGHNA and CDR2 YNFKEQ come from the germline V gene.

The chain carries TRBV7-9 and TRBJ1-1; the D gene is possibly TRBD1 (5 bases). Germline CDR1 and CDR2: SEHNR and FQNEAQ (reference sequence). Trimming took off 5 bases at V and 3 bases at J, with 13 bases between the two ends. This CDR3 has 14 residues. Here the CDR3 DNA reads TGTGCCAGCAGCGACCCTCGACAGTACACTGAAGCTTTCTTT. It yields the protein CASSDPRQYTEAFF. The full variable domain, in which reference TRBV7-9 and TRBJ1-1 provide the parts outside the CDR3, is DTGVSQNPRHKITKRGQNVTFRCDPISEHNRLYWYRQTLGQGPEFLTYFQNEAQLEKSRLLSDRFSAERPKGSFSTLEIQRTEQGDSAMYLCASSDPRQYTEAFFGQGTRLTVV.

The rearrangement joins TRBV12-3 or TRBV12-4 to TRBJ1-6; the D is unclear. The CDR3 runs to 16 residues. The V end was cut by 3 bases, the J end by 0 bases, with 9 bases between. In DNA form, the CDR3 reads TGTGCCAGCAGTTTCAAGGGAACCTCCTATAATTCACCCCTCCACTTT. Protein product: CASSFKGTSYNSPLHF.

This chain links TRBV5-4 with TRBJ2-1; the D gene could be TRBD1 or TRBD2 (7 bases each). Germline V CDR1 and CDR2: SGHNT, YYREEE (reference sequence). The CDR3 has 16 amino acids. The ends were cut back, 2 bases at V and 4 bases at J, with 16 bases in the middle. CDR3 in amino acids: CASSFPAGGAYNEQFF. For the CDR3, the DNA is TGTGCCAGCAGCTTCCCAGCAGGGGGGGCATACAATGAGCAGTTCTTC.

The chain recombines TRBV5-1 with TRBJ2-7; D remains unclear. The CDR3 is made up of 13 amino acids. The germline V gene has CDR1 SGHRS and CDR2 YFSETQ. Deletions cut 0 bases from V and 1 base from J, with 5 bases between. Here the CDR3 DNA reads TGCGCCAGCAGCTTGGAAAGATCCTACGAGCAGTACTTC. It encodes CASSLERSYEQYF. The whole variable domain, filled in from reference TRBV5-1 and TRBJ2-7, reads KAGVTQTPRYLIKTRGQQVTLSCSPISGHRSVSWYQQTPGQGLQFLFEYFSETQRNKGNFPGRFSGRQFSNSRSEMNVSTLELGDSALYLCASSLERSYEQYFGPGTRLTVT.

CDR3 loop: CASSTTPLHTEAFF. CDR3 sequence (DNA): TGTGCCAGCAGCACGACACCTTTGCACACTGAAGCTTTCTTT. The chain has TRBV12-3 or TRBV12-4 and TRBJ1-1; D not certain. This CDR3 region has 14 residues. Trimming left V 6 bases short and J 3 bases short, with 14 bases between.

This clonotype was found a few times. The chain employs TRBV20-1 and TRBJ1-5, with D perhaps TRBD1 (5 bases). The CDR3 length is 15 residues. CDR1 is DFQATT, CDR2 SNEGSKA, per germline (reference sequence). V lost 3 bases and J lost 0, with 12 bases in between. In nucleotides, the CDR3 is TGCAGTGCTAGGTTGTCAGGGTATAGCAATCAGCCCCAGCATTTT. Its protein is CSARLSGYSNQPQHF.

This chain connects TRBV25-1 to TRBJ1-2, with D perhaps TRBD1 (6 bases). Germline V CDR1 and CDR2: MGHDK, SYGVNS. The V and J ends lost 2 bases and 0 bases respectively, with 10 bases between them. The CDR3 runs 15 residues. CDR3 nucleotide sequence: TGTGCCAGCAGTGAAACAGGGATAGCTAACTATGGCTACACCTTC. It yields the protein CASSETGIANYGYTF.

The chain couples TRBV5-6 to TRBJ1-6; D call uncertain. CDR3 length: 15 amino acids. CDR1 SGHDT and CDR2 YYEEEE come from the germline V gene. V was trimmed by 2 bases and J by 6 bases, leaving 12 bases between them. The CDR3 nucleotides are TGTGCCAGCAGCTTAAGACACCTGGGTAATTCACCCCTCCACTTT. Translating it yields CASSLRHLGNSPLHF. The full variable domain, in which reference TRBV5-6 and TRBJ1-6 provide the parts outside the CDR3, is DAGVTQSPTHLIKTRGQQVTLRCSPKSGHDTVSWYQQALGQGPQFIFQYYEEEERQRGNFPDRFSGHQFPNYSSELNVNALLLGDSALYLCASSLRHLGNSPLHFGNGTRLTVT.

This clonotype was seen repeatedly, ten times or more. V and J are TRBV7-9 and TRBJ1-2; weak D call: TRBD1 (5 bases). The CDR3 length is 13 residues. Germline CDR1 SEHNR, CDR2 FQNEAQ (reference sequence). The V gene lost 6 bases and the J gene lost 8 bases, with 16 bases spanning the gap. The CDR3 coding sequence is TGTGCCAGCAGTCTGGGCCAGGGAAGAGGCTACACCTTC. As protein: CASSLGQGRGYTF.

This clonotype was counted a few times. This chain joins TRBV4-2 and TRBJ1-3, with a weak D call TRBD1 (6 bases). The CDR3 runs to 18 residues. V gave up 7 bases and J gave up 0 bases, with 22 bases separating them. The germline gives CDR1 LGHNA, CDR2 YNFKEQ. CDR3 region: CASTSQLGGGSSGNTIYF. The CDR3 DNA reads as TGTGCCAGCACCTCGCAATTGGGGGGCGGGAGCTCTGGAAACACCATATATTTT.

This clonotype was detected a few times. The genes are TRBV25-1 and TRBJ1-2; D not resolved. The CDR3 has 14 amino acids. Germline loops: CDR1 MGHDK, CDR2 SYGVNS. V gave up 0 bases and J gave up 2 bases, with 7 bases separating them. In DNA, the CDR3 is TGTGCCAGCAGTGAATATTCGGGGAACTATGGCTACACCTTC. The encoded protein is CASSEYSGNYGYTF.

A few counts support this clonotype. The chain employs TRBV29-1 and TRBJ2-1, with unresolved D. The CDR3 loop spans 11 amino acids. Germline V gene sequence: CDR1 SQVTM, CDR2 ANQGSEA. Trimming stripped 1 base from V and 5 bases from J, with 3 bases between. In nucleotides, the CDR3 is TGCAGCGTTGAAGCGCACAATGAGCAGTTCTTC. It is translated as CSVEAHNEQFF.